The 13 T cell receptor beta chains in this list originate from one sample, sequenced in a study of technical replicates of blood from a few donors. Method: immunoSEQ multiplex PCR; TCRdb's copy keeps in-frame clones and lacks some. This table holds about 82,000 clones, about 93% found once. Sequenced sample: T cells isolated from PBMCs. Every receptor here comes from a human donor in good health.

The chain is built from TRBV7-3 and TRBJ2-1; 14 bases fit TRBD2. This CDR3 is built from 19 residues. Per germline, CDR1 SGHTA and CDR2 FQGTGA. V lost 5 bases to trimming and J lost 4 bases; unmatched junction nucleotides: 13. The CDR3 nucleotides are TGTGCCAGCAGCCCTAGACTAGCGGGAGGGTATAGGGGGTACAATGAGCAGTTCTTC. Its protein product is CASSPRLAGGYRGYNEQFF. The whole variable domain, filled in from reference TRBV7-3 and TRBJ2-1, reads GAGVSQTPSNKVTEKGKYVELRCDPISGHTALYWYRQSLGQGPEFLIYFQGTGAADDSGLPNDRFFAVRPEGSVSTLKIQRTERGDSAVYLCASSPRLAGGYRGYNEQFFGPGTRLTVL.

The gene calls are TRBV29-1 and TRBJ2-7; 9 bases agree with TRBD2. Germline V gene lookup returns CDR1 SQVTM and CDR2 ANQGSEA. This CDR3 is built from 13 residues. The V and J ends lost 7 bases and 2 bases, in that order; junction bases with no gene match: 6. The CDR3 reads CSAYSGRTYEQYF. The CDR3 nucleotides read TGCAGCGCCTATAGCGGGAGAACCTACGAGCAGTACTTC.

The rearrangement links TRBV2 to TRBJ2-2; a possible D gene is TRBD1 (5 bases). This CDR3 region has 15 residues. The ends were cut back, 4 bases at V and 1 base at J, with 10 bases in the middle. The germline gives CDR1 SNHLY, CDR2 FYNNEI. The CDR3 region has the DNA TGTGCCAGCAGTGGTCAGGGATTGAACACCGGGGAGCTGTTTTTT. Its protein product is CASSGQGLNTGELFF.

The chain combines TRBV30 with TRBJ2-5; 8 nucleotides line up with TRBD2. The CDR3 totals 15 residues. J lost 5 bases, V lost 0 bases, and 8 bases had no gene match. Germline assignment: CDR1 GTSNPN and CDR2 SVGIG (reference sequence). The CDR3 region has the DNA TGTGCCTGGAGTGTTGTCTTAGCGGGAAAGGAGACCCAGTACTTC. Protein sequence: CAWSVVLAGKETQYF.

The chain combines TRBV5-1 with TRBJ2-3, with D possibly being TRBD2 (6 bases). There are 16 residues in the CDR3. V lost 2 bases to trimming and J lost 0 bases, with 13 bases between them. Germline V CDR1 and CDR2: SGHRS, YFSETQ. This chain's CDR3 is CASSFLLSGSTDTQYF. The DNA of the CDR3 is TGCGCCAGCAGCTTCCTCTTGAGCGGGAGCACAGATACGCAGTATTTT.

The gene calls are TRBV7-9 and TRBJ1-5; no clear D. The germline V gene encodes CDR1 SEHNR and CDR2 FQNEAQ (reference sequence). The ends were cut back, 1 base at V and 7 bases at J, with 8 bases in the middle. The CDR3 sequence is 13 residues long. The CDR3 here is CASSLGARQPQHF. The CDR3 nucleotides read TGTGCCAGCAGCTTAGGGGCACGGCAGCCCCAGCATTTT.

The chain is built from TRBV19 and TRBJ1-2; 12 nucleotides agree with TRBD1. Trimming took 5 bases from V and 6 from J; bases not matched to a gene: 10. The CDR3 is 16 amino acids. CDR1 is LNHDA, CDR2 SQIVND, per germline (reference sequence). The CDR3 nucleotides read TGTGCCAGTAGTGGGGACAGGGGGCGCATGTACGATGGCTACACCTTC. Translation: CASSGDRGRMYDGYTF.

This chain links TRBV27 with TRBJ2-7; 9 bases match TRBD2. CDR3 length: 13 residues. V gave up 2 bases and J gave up 4 bases; unmatched junction bases: 0. CDR1 is MNHEY, CDR2 SMNVEV, per germline (reference sequence). In DNA form, the CDR3 reads TGTGCCAGCAGTTTAAGCGGGAGGTACGAGCAGTACTTC. This sequence encodes CASSLSGRYEQYF.

The chain uses TRBV27 and TRBJ2-1; 7 bases are a match to TRBD1. Germline CDR1 MNHEY, CDR2 SMNVEV (reference sequence). The CDR3 consists of 15 residues. The J segment lost 3 bases and the V segment lost 5 bases, leaving 7 bases of the junction unmatched. CDR3 protein: CASSGDRGGYNEQFF. CDR3 nucleotides: TGTGCCAGCAGTGGGGACAGAGGAGGCTACAATGAGCAGTTCTTC.

This rearrangement joins TRBV7-9 to TRBJ2-2; D is possibly TRBD2 (5 bases). This CDR3 region has 16 residues. Germline V gives CDR1 SEHNR, CDR2 FQNEAQ (reference sequence). V was shortened by 2 bases and J by 4 bases, with 14 bases between the two germline ends. CDR3 nucleotide sequence: TGTGCCAGCAGCTTAATGGCGGGTCGGGGCACCGGGGAGCTGTTTTTT. Encoded protein: CASSLMAGRGTGELFF.

The rearrangement joins TRBV10-1 to TRBJ2-7; 8 bases line up with TRBD2. V dropped 4 bases and J dropped 4; count of bases not matched to a gene: 9. Germline V gene data show CDR1 as WNHNN and CDR2 as SYGVQD (reference sequence). The CDR3 consists of 15 residues. The CDR3 DNA reads as TGCGCCAGCAGTGGGGGAGCGGGAGCTTTTTACGAGCAGTACTTC. As protein: CASSGGAGAFYEQYF.

V is TRBV5-6 and J is TRBJ1-5; 8 bases align to TRBD1. This CDR3 has 14 amino acids. Germline V gene lookup returns CDR1 SGHDT and CDR2 YYEEEE. The V and J ends lost 4 bases and 7 bases, in that order; junction bases with no gene match: 7. CDR3 in DNA: TGTGCCAGCAGCCTACAGGGGGTCGGACAGCCCCAGCATTTT. It codes for CASSLQGVGQPQHF.

In nucleotides, the CDR3 is TGTGCCAGCAGCGGGTCGGGACTTAGCAATCAGCCCCAGCATTTT. This sequence encodes CASSGSGLSNQPQHF. V and J are TRBV9 and TRBJ1-5, with a tentative D call TRBD1 (5 bases). Germline loops: CDR1 SGDLS, CDR2 YYNGEE. The V end lost 3 bases, the J end lost 0 bases, and 10 bases lay between the germline ends. This CDR3 comprises 15 residues. Drawing the rest from reference TRBV9 and TRBJ1-5, the complete variable domain is DSGVTQTPKHLITATGQRVTLRCSPRSGDLSVYWYQQSLDQGLQFLIQYYNGEERAKGNILERFSAQQFPDLHSELNLSSLELGDSALYFCASSGSGLSNQPQHFGDGTRLSIL.